This T cell receptor beta chain emerged from a study of shared clonotypes between healthy human individuals (dated by TCRdb to the early 2020s). General notes on the study: A couple of women and three men aged 18 to 49 years were included in the cohort. The study deeply sequenced blood TCR repertoires of about five healthy adults to estimate repertoire size and the extent of clonotype sharing between individuals. To increase sequencing depth and limit assay-specific biases, different laboratories used diverse techniques to prepare libraries and sequence TCR repertoires. Each donor's leukapheresis produced roughly between about 0.8 and 10 billion PBMCs. What the research found in general, with its limitations: Sampling was restricted to blood, and TCR repertoires in tissues likely differ from the TCR repertoires found in blood. Because the study included a small number of donors, the genetic and exposure-history diversity represented was limited. Pairwise subsampling led to the expectation that sequencing depth would affect the degree of clonotype sharing among donors.

CDR1 and CDR2 are drawn from the germline V gene (reference sequence): WNHNN, SYGVQD. Trimming costs V 4 bases and J 3 bases, and their ends lie 12 bases apart. Inclusive of the bounding cysteine and phenylalanine, the CDR3 is 14 residues long. The only DNA kept is the CDR3, 42 bases in frame from the first base. Using the deep immunoSEQ assay, multiplex PCR amplified TCR CDR3 regions from genomic DNA. For each cell subset, the extracted genomic DNA was distributed evenly across all wells of several immunoSEQ 96-well plates, and each plate served as one replicate. For unsorted PBMC, 300 ng genomic DNA, equal to tens of thousands of T cell genomes, was loaded into each replicate PCR. Unsorted PBMC genomic DNA was sequenced across ten immunoSEQ deep assay plates. Purified libraries were quantified with a Qubit 3.0 fluorometer, sized on a Bioanalyzer 2100, and re-quantified with the KAPA Library Quantification kit. Each immunoSEQ 96-well plate was sequenced on its own single-read 150-cycle Illumina NextSeq 550 flow cell. The original pipeline was this. Because only junctional sequences without quality scores were contained in the immunoSEQ output, filtering matching that applied to full-length reads could not be performed. Sequences were annotated with PyIR, a Python wrapper for IgBLAST v1.9, and V/J genes and CDR3 were assigned using IMGT germline references. Reads with weak V/J assignments (E-value above 1e-6), missing CDR3, stop codons, out-of-frame junctions, or ambiguous translated residues were removed. A V3J clonotype was defined by an identical inferred V gene, J gene, and CDR3 amino acid sequence. The percentage overlap between two repertoires was calculated by dividing the number of shared unique clonotypes by the size of the smaller repertoire. Repertoire richness was assessed with RTK rarefaction, the Chao1 estimator, and Recon v2.1 estimates of unobserved clonotypes. Not all clones reach the TCRdb copy of this immuneACCESS table, which keeps in-frame sequences only. Checked studies attribute under half of the gap to unresolved V genes and leave the rest unexplained. The V and J calls and the clone size are those of that table, but D and trimming were determined from the DNA. Recorded for this sample are hundreds of thousands of clones; about 76% of them occurred a single time. Jointly, the top ten make up roughly an eighth of the sample.

Healthy HIV-negative adults with no recently reported acute infections or vaccinations were included as donors. All donors were Caucasian adults living in Nashville, Tennessee, USA. In the unsorted samples, tens of millions of PBMCs were counted, and genomic DNA was extracted using the QIAamp DNA Blood Mini kit. Blood was obtained by leukapheresis, after which PBMCs were separated by Ficoll-Histopaque density gradient centrifugation and cryopreserved in liquid nitrogen vapor phase. As for this clone: This receptor's antigen is unknown. No base quality values were provided; no much bigger clone lies one nucleotide off.

The TCR sequence derives from a woman aged 40 to 50 in good health. Some clones in this sample may be carry-over from other donors' samples. Sequences were obtained from PBMCs. The sequence is built from TRBV10-1 and TRBJ1-1; the D gene remains uncertain. CDR3 sequence: CASSAFPTDTEAFF. The nucleotide sequence reads TGCGCCAGCAGTGCTTTTCCCACCGACACTGAAGCTTTCTTT.